The 14 T cell receptor beta chains presented below share a single source sample, sequenced in a study of T cell repertoires in cytomegalovirus infection. No antigen has been assigned to these receptors. One entry per CDR3 protein, called by TCRdb with MiXCR from the reads. The sample includes 700,000 to 950,000 distinct CDR3 sequences, about 31% of them seen just once. The input for sequencing was cultured CD8+ T cells from PBMCs, taken from culture after CMV antigen stimulation. Receptor source: a human donor in good health (CMV status not recorded). Some clones in this sample may be carry-over from other donors' samples.

The sample holds a few counts of this clonotype. The rearrangement joins TRBV27 to TRBJ2-5; D is unresolved. The germline gives CDR1 MNHEY, CDR2 SMNVEV (reference sequence). V lost 8 bases to trimming and J lost 5 bases, with 15 bases between them. The CDR3 runs 13 residues. The CDR3 DNA follows: TGTGCCAGCCTGGACGAGAGACGGGAGACCCAGTACTTC. Protein: CASLDERRETQYF.

The genes are TRBV7-2 and TRBJ2-3, with 7 positions matching TRBD2. CDR1 and CDR2 from the germline V gene are SGHTA and FQGNSA. CDR3 length: 16 residues. The ends lost 5 bases at V and 3 bases at J; junction bases unmatched: 11. The CDR3 sequence: CASSPRGFRVTDTQYF. CDR3 nucleotides: TGTGCCAGCAGCCCGCGGGGGTTCCGGGTGACAGATACGCAGTATTTT.

This clonotype was seen more than once but under ten times. The chain links TRBV7-9 to TRBJ1-3; 7 nucleotides line up with TRBD1. V lost 4 bases to trimming and J lost 3 bases; unmatched junction nucleotides: 6. The CDR3 covers 15 residues. Germline values: CDR1 SEHNR, CDR2 FQNEAQ (reference sequence). The chain's CDR3 is CASSSGDRYGNTIYF. The CDR3 coding sequence is TGTGCCAGCAGCTCGGGGGACAGATATGGAAACACCATATATTTT.

V is TRBV7-9 and J is TRBJ2-4; perhaps TRBD1 as D (6 bases). Trimming took 2 bases from V and 3 from J, leaving 17 bases between them. This CDR3 has 17 amino acids. Germline V gene data show CDR1 as SEHNR and CDR2 as FQNEAQ (reference sequence). The CDR3 DNA reads as TGTGCCAGCAGCTTATCGGGACAAGGGCTCGACAAAAACATTCAGTACTTC. It codes for CASSLSGQGLDKNIQYF.

This rearrangement joins TRBV11-2 to TRBJ2-5, with D maybe TRBD2 (5 bases). The germline V gene has CDR1 SGHAT and CDR2 FQNNGV. Trimming cost V 2 bases and J 1 base, with 11 bases left between them. The CDR3 runs to 15 residues. The CDR3 loop reads CASSLYSGIQETQYF. In DNA form, the CDR3 reads TGTGCCAGCAGCTTATACTCCGGGATCCAAGAGACCCAGTACTTC. The whole variable domain, filled in from reference TRBV11-2 and TRBJ2-5, reads EAGVAQSPRYKIIEKRQSVAFWCNPISGHATLYWYQQILGQGPKLLIQFQNNGVVDDSQLPKDRFSAERLKGVDSTLKIQPAKLEDSAVYLCASSLYSGIQETQYFGPGTRLLVL.

The chain carries TRBV24-1 and TRBJ2-1, with 15 bases lining up with TRBD2. The CDR3 runs to 18 residues. The V and J ends lost 3 bases and 4 bases, in that order; junction bases with no gene match: 6. Germline V lookup: CDR1 KGHDR, CDR2 SFDVKD. Here the CDR3 DNA reads TGTGCCACCAGTGATCCAACGGGACTAGCGGGGGGTTACAATGAGCAGTTCTTC. Protein product: CATSDPTGLAGGYNEQFF.

This clonotype was detected ten times or more. The rearrangement joins TRBV6-2 or TRBV6-3 to TRBJ2-7; 8 nucleotides agree with TRBD1. The CDR3 sequence is 13 residues long. Trimming at V came to 5 bases and at J to 7 bases, leaving 7 bases not matched to a gene. The germline V gene has CDR1 MNHEY and CDR2 SVGEGT. The CDR3 reads CASSPTGGGEQYV. CDR3 sequence (DNA): TGTGCCAGCAGTCCAACAGGGGGAGGAGAGCAGTACGTC.

This clonotype was picked up one time. A much larger clone sits a single nucleotide away, making a read error possible. The V call is TRBV7-6, the J call TRBJ2-3; TRBD2 aligns across 13 bases. Germline lookup yields CDR1 SGHVS and CDR2 FNYEAQ. After removal of 1 base from V and 8 bases from J, the junction contained 12 bases not matched to a gene. CDR3 length: 18 residues. As DNA, the CDR3 is TGTGCCAGCAGCTTAGACGGGACTAGCGGGGACCAACGGGCTACGCAGTATTTT. Protein sequence: CASSLDGTSGDQRATQYF.

At least ten counts were recorded for this clonotype. This rearrangement joins TRBV7-8 to TRBJ2-7, with a tentative D call TRBD1 (6 bases). This CDR3 is built from 16 residues. The germline gives CDR1 SGHVS, CDR2 FQNEAQ. Trimming took 2 bases from V and 0 from J, leaving 14 bases between them. The CDR3 region is CASSLRAGDSSYEQYF. The CDR3 DNA is TGTGCCAGCAGCTTAAGGGCAGGGGATAGCTCCTACGAGCAGTACTTC.

This clonotype has a handful of counts. The CDR3: CASSPEGQYEQYV. In DNA form, the CDR3 reads TGTGCCAGCTCACCAGAGGGGCAGTACGAGCAGTACGTC. The chain recombines TRBV18 with TRBJ2-7; D may be TRBD1 or TRBD2 (5 bases each). CDR1 KGHSH and CDR2 LQKENI come from the germline V gene. The CDR3 covers 13 residues. V lost 2 bases and J 4 bases, leaving 9 bases between the germline ends.

This clonotype was counted a few times. This CDR3 is CASSSNRDYLLHNEQFF. The CDR3 nucleotides are TGTGCCAGCAGCTCCAACCGGGACTACCTGCTACACAATGAGCAGTTCTTC. The V gene is TRBV7-6, the J gene TRBJ2-1; TRBD2 matches 7 bases. Germline assignment: CDR1 SGHVS and CDR2 FNYEAQ. Germline trimming cut 4 bases from V and 5 bases from J; bases unmatched to any gene: 14. CDR3 size: 17 residues.

This clonotype was picked up a small number of times. The chain joins TRBV12-5 to TRBJ1-6, with 7 bases that match TRBD1. This CDR3 contains 18 residues. V shed 7 bases and J 7 bases; nucleotides not matched to a gene: 19. The germline CDR1 and CDR2 sequences are LGHNT and FRNRAP. The CDR3 DNA reads TGTGCTAGTGCCTTCGGGACAGATGCCTCCCAGCTGAATTCACCCCTCCACTTT. Protein sequence: CASAFGTDASQLNSPLHF.

This clonotype appeared many times. This chain links TRBV7-9 with TRBJ1-1; D remains ambiguous. There are 13 residues in the CDR3. Germline V CDR1 and CDR2: SEHNR, FQNEAQ (reference sequence). The germline V and J ends were trimmed by 2 bases and 3 bases, with 7 bases remaining between them. The CDR3 region is CASSLYGDTEAFF. Here the CDR3 DNA reads TGTGCCAGCAGCTTATATGGGGACACTGAAGCTTTCTTT.

This sequence joins TRBV28 and TRBJ1-2; 7 bases are a match to TRBD1. This CDR3 is built from 14 residues. Trimming took 6 bases from V and 4 from J; bases not matched to a gene: 8. Germline assignment: CDR1 MDHEN and CDR2 SYDVKM. The CDR3 region has the DNA TGTGCCAGCAGACCAGACAGGGTGGCCTATGGCTACACCTTC. It translates to CASRPDRVAYGYTF.